This T cell receptor beta chain originates from a study of neurological immune-mediated disorders. Study observations and caveats: It was HTLV-1-associated myelopathy that showed the most TCR clonal expansion, while multiple sclerosis showed the least, falling below healthy controls. The multiple sclerosis repertoire cluster was not associated with any clinical or MRI feature, with the authors stating that larger cohorts are needed. According to phylogenetic grouping, one related-CDR3 cluster, a possible signature, contained the repertoires of 18 of 34 multiple sclerosis patients.

Using its own MiXCR run on the 5' RACE reads, TCRdb lists one record per CDR3 protein. The data contain about 55,000 distinct CDR3 sequences, approximately 4% of them singletons. This clonotype was picked up many times. What it binds is unknown. The sequenced material came from PBMCs. The TCR was taken from a man in his forties or fifties with multiple sclerosis.

CDR3 region: CAISRDSSMNTEAFF. The CDR3 nucleotides are TGTGCCATCAGTAGGGACAGCTCGATGAACACTGAAGCTTTCTTT. The chain has TRBV10-3 and TRBJ1-1, with 7 bases that match TRBD1. The length of the CDR3 is 15 residues. Trimming at V came to 5 bases and at J to 0 bases, leaving 6 bases not matched to a gene. Germline V gene sequence: CDR1 ENHRY, CDR2 SYGVKD.